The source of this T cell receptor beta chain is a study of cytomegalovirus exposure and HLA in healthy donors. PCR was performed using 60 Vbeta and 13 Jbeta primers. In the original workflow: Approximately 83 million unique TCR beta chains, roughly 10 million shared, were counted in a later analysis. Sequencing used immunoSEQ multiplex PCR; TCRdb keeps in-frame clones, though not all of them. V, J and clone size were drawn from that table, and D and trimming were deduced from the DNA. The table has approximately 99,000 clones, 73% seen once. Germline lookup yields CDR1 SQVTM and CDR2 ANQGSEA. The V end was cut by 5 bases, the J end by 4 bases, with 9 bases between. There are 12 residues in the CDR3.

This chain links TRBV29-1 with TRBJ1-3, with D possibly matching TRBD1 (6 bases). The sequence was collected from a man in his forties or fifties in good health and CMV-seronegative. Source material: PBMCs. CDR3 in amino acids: CSVQGLGNTIYF. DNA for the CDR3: TGCAGCGTTCAGGGGTTGGGAAACACCATATATTTT.